This T cell receptor beta chain was retrieved from a study of blood T cell repertoires in COVID-19 (TCRdb year 2020). Turning to the overall study: The collaborator samples originated in the United States, Italy and Spain and spanned the acute and convalescent phases of COVID-19. The material from the prospective study consisted of cDNA or gDNA derived from T cells, B-cell-depleted T cells, or PBMCs. Subjects who had been exposed to COVID-19, were actively infected with it, or had recovered from it provided the deeply sampled blood TCRbeta repertoires that made up the dataset. The repertoires were made available in a free public database intended to serve as a resource for research on the immune response to SARS-CoV-2. The samples were drawn from the first 160 participants of the ongoing ImmuneRACE study and from 1,254 subjects provided by 6 global collaborators. The sample metadata nearly always contained a de-identified subject ID, COVID-19 status, age in years and sex. Where available, HLA class I and class II types were taken from metadata supplied by the sample provider and were not determined by assay-based typing.

TCRbeta CDR3 regions were amplified from genomic DNA using the immunoSEQ Assay, a bias-controlled multiplex PCR. The study's own analysis went as follows. Within the assay, amplification of reference gene primers was used to estimate how many nucleated cells each sample contained. Sequence reads were collapsed and filtered to measure the absolute abundance of every unique TCRbeta CDR3 rearrangement. For each sample, productive Simpson clonality was calculated by taking the square root of Simpson's diversity index across productive rearrangements. In TCRdb, the immuneACCESS table is reduced to in-frame sequences with V and J assigned. These tables do not hold every clone; where another copy was compared, an unresolved V gene accounts for under half, and the others remain unexplained. The D gene and trimming were derived from the DNA, and the V and J assignments and clone size from that table. For this sample there are approximately 260,000 clones; over 75% appear just once. Of the sample, approximately 2.1% falls within the top ten clones.

Of note for this clone: The target of this receptor is not known. Base qualities are not at hand, and no much larger clone is one base apart.

A second Seattle source provided samples from volunteer blood donors who had recovered from COVID-19. Each collaborating institution followed its own protocols to collect whole blood in K2EDTA tubes. For TCRbeta analysis, collaborators shipped samples as frozen whole blood, isolated PBMCs, or DNA extracted from either of those sample types. General study outcomes and caveats: How much clinical and demographic metadata was included differed by source and by participant, and the metadata was provided uncurated.

At the junction V is shortened by 5 bases and J by 5 bases; bases outside the gene matches: 6. Counted from cysteine to phenylalanine, this CDR3 has 14 amino acids. Of all the DNA, just the CDR3 is kept, 42 bases in frame from base 1. Via the germline V gene, CDR1 is KGHSH and CDR2 LQKENI. The source of this sequence is a woman between 40 and 50 years old who had recovered from COVID-19. Sequencing was performed on peripheral blood. This chain is built from TRBV18 and TRBJ2-7, with TRBD1 identical over 10 junction bases. The sequence in DNA is TGTGCCAGCTCAAAGGGACAGGGGATCAACGAGCAGTACTTC. Its protein reads: CASSKGQGINEQYF.